Described below is a single TCR beta chain sequence and its context. As yet, its antigen is unknown. This CDR3 is built from 16 residues. CDR1 is SGDLS, CDR2 YYNGEE, per germline. V lost 4 bases, J lost 9 bases, and 15 bases stayed unmatched. All donors provided no fewer than one pre-ART and no fewer than two post-ART PBMC samples. This entry comes from a study of long-term antiretroviral therapy in people with HIV. Whole-study findings and limits: Whichever time point was examined, clones expanded before ART dominated the repertoire.

At the survey level, the v3.0 immunoSEQ assay was run. Sequenced by immunoSEQ multiplex PCR; TCRdb stores in-frame clones only, minus some. The table records approximately 47,000 clones, approximately 79% of them present only once. The sequenced sample was unsorted PBMCs, obtained 0.8 years after starting antiretroviral therapy. The chain couples TRBV9 to TRBJ2-1; 8 bases line up with TRBD2. This clonotype originated in a woman between 18 and 29 years old with HIV. CDR3 in amino acids: CASSYTGLDGVGEQFF. The CDR3 DNA reads TGTGCCAGCAGCTACACGGGACTAGATGGTGTCGGTGAGCAGTTCTTC. Based on the CDR3 plus reference TRBV9 and TRBJ2-1, the full variable domain is DSGVTQTPKHLITATGQRVTLRCSPRSGDLSVYWYQQSLDQGLQFLIQYYNGEERAKGNILERFSAQQFPDLHSELNLSSLELGDSALYFCASSYTGLDGVGEQFFGPGTRLTVL.